The 21 T cell receptor beta chains in this list originate from one sample, sequenced in a study of blood T cell repertoires in COVID-19. Only in-frame clones appear in the TCRdb table, and some are missing; sequencing was by immunoSEQ multiplex PCR. In the table there are hundreds of thousands of clones, approximately 90% of which are singletons. The sequencing sample was made of PBMCs or T cells enriched from blood (not recorded which). The receptors here all came from an older woman in a cohort exposed to, infected with or recovered from COVID-19 (not recorded which).

The rearrangement joins TRBV28 to TRBJ1-2, with 10 nucleotides matching TRBD1. The J segment lost 1 base and the V segment lost 3 bases, leaving 11 bases of the junction unmatched. In germline, CDR1 is MDHEN, CDR2 SYDVKM. The CDR3 covers 18 residues. Here the CDR3 reads CASSFGRGQGLINYGYTF. As DNA, the CDR3 is TGTGCCAGCAGTTTCGGGCGGGGACAGGGGTTAATTAACTATGGCTACACCTTC.

A single count supports this clone. V is TRBV7-2 and J is TRBJ2-3; D is perhaps TRBD2 (7 bases). Trimming cost V 5 bases and J 2 bases, with 17 bases left between them. CDR1 and CDR2 (germline): SGHTA, FQGNSA. There are 16 residues in the CDR3. The CDR3 sequence: CASSPLGAGVTDTQYF. The CDR3 DNA reads TGTGCCAGCAGCCCACTGGGGGCGGGAGTCACAGATACGCAGTATTTT.

This chain uses TRBV19 with TRBJ1-5; 7 nucleotides match TRBD1. Germline V gives CDR1 LNHDA, CDR2 SQIVND (reference sequence). This CDR3 spans 15 amino acids. V dropped 3 bases and J dropped 2; count of bases not matched to a gene: 4. The CDR3 region has the DNA TGTGCCAGTAGTATTCAGGGGGGTGGCAATCAGCCCCAGCATTTT. Its protein is CASSIQGGGNQPQHF.

This clone occurred once. The V and J genes are TRBV7-9 and TRBJ2-1; 14 bases align to TRBD2. V was pared by 4 bases and J by 7 bases, with 9 bases of the junction left unmatched. The CDR3 runs 17 residues. Germline assignment: CDR1 SEHNR and CDR2 FQNEAQ (reference sequence). CDR3 coding DNA: TGTGCCAGCAGCTCGTCCAGACTAGCGGGAGGGAAAAATGAGCAGTTCTTC. Translation: CASSSSRLAGGKNEQFF.

V and J are TRBV19 and TRBJ1-2; 8 bases align to TRBD1. The CDR3 totals 16 residues. V shed 5 bases and J 0 bases; nucleotides not matched to a gene: 8. Germline lookup yields CDR1 LNHDA and CDR2 SQIVND (reference sequence). CDR3 sequence (DNA): TGTGCCAGTAGTCCAGGACAGGGAGCACCTAACTATGGCTACACCTTC. Residues: CASSPGQGAPNYGYTF.

The chain employs TRBV6-6 and TRBJ1-2; perhaps TRBD1 as D (6 bases). V shed 5 bases and J shed 8 bases, with 12 bases lying between them. Germline CDR1 is MNHNY and CDR2 is SVGAGI (reference sequence). This CDR3 has 12 amino acids. CDR3 nucleotide sequence: TGTGCCAGCAGTCGGGGGGCGGACGGCTACACCTTC. Its translation is CASSRGADGYTF.

The chain joins TRBV6-5 to TRBJ2-7; 8 nucleotides line up with TRBD1. This CDR3 has 14 amino acids. Germline lookup yields CDR1 MNHEY and CDR2 SVGAGI. The ends lost 6 bases at V and 3 bases at J; junction bases unmatched: 7. The CDR3 DNA sequence: TGTGCCAGCAGGGAGCGGACAGGGCTCTACGAGCAGTACTTC. Translation gives CASRERTGLYEQYF.

The chain uses TRBV10-2 and TRBJ2-2; 7 bases align to TRBD2. CDR1 is WSHSY and CDR2 is SAAADI in the germline V gene. The CDR3 is 17 amino acids. V was clipped by 6 bases and J by 5 bases; unmatched bases: 15. CDR3 sequence reads: CASRDSTLATVTGELFF. The DNA for the CDR3 is TGCGCCAGCAGAGATTCTACACTAGCGACCGTGACCGGGGAGCTGTTTTTT.

The CDR3: CASSPRTGGETQYF. The CDR3 DNA reads as TGCGCCAGCAGCCCCCGGACAGGCGGGGAGACCCAGTACTTC. The chain carries TRBV5-1 and TRBJ2-5, with 7 nucleotides matching TRBD1. This CDR3 comprises 14 residues. Germline V CDR1 and CDR2: SGHRS, YFSETQ. The ends lost 4 bases at V and 5 bases at J; junction bases unmatched: 8.

The chain's CDR3 is CASRPTGSSGNSPLHF. The CDR3 DNA follows: TGTGCCAGCAGACCTACAGGGAGTTCAGGGAATTCACCCCTCCACTTT. The genes are TRBV2 and TRBJ1-6; D is possibly TRBD1 (6 bases). The germline CDR1 and CDR2 sequences are SNHLY and FYNNEI. V dropped 6 bases and J dropped 7 bases, with 19 bases sitting between them. CDR3 size: 16 residues.

This rearrangement joins TRBV12-3 or TRBV12-4 to TRBJ2-5; D not resolved. The CDR3 runs to 13 residues. With 2 bases removed from V and 5 bases from J, the gap between germline ends came to 9 bases. CDR3 protein: CASSLNFVETQYF. The CDR3 coding sequence is TGTGCCAGCAGTTTAAATTTCGTCGAGACCCAGTACTTC.

This clone was seen just once. The chain couples TRBV4-3 to TRBJ2-2; TRBD1 is a possible D gene (5 bases). V was pared by 1 base and J by 7 bases, with 13 bases between. CDR3 size: 15 residues. Germline assignment: CDR1 LGHNA and CDR2 YSLEER. The chain's CDR3 is CASSQGARVFGELFF. DNA for the CDR3: TGCGCCAGCAGCCAAGGGGCCAGGGTATTCGGGGAGCTGTTTTTT.

This chain links TRBV7-2 with TRBJ1-5; a possible D gene is TRBD1 (5 bases). Germline lookup yields CDR1 SGHTA and CDR2 FQGNSA. Trimming left V 10 bases short and J 0 bases short, with 13 bases between. CDR3 length equals 14 residues. The CDR3 loop is CATGSRVSNQPQHF. CDR3 coding DNA: TGTGCCACCGGGAGCAGGGTTAGCAATCAGCCCCAGCATTTT. The variable domain in full, with the rest retrieved from reference TRBV7-2 and TRBJ1-5, is GAGVSQSPSNKVTEKGKDVELRCDPISGHTALYWYRQSLGQGLEFLIYFQGNSAPDKSGLPSDRFSAERTGGSVSTLTIQRTQQEDSAVYLCATGSRVSNQPQHFGDGTRLSIL.

The V gene is TRBV25-1, the J gene TRBJ2-7, with unresolved D. With 3 bases removed from V and 2 bases from J, the gap between germline ends came to 11 bases. Germline V gives CDR1 MGHDK, CDR2 SYGVNS. The CDR3 has 14 residues. CDR3 DNA sequence: TGTGCCAGCAGTGAGGCTGGGCCACCCTACGAGCAGTACTTC. Residues: CASSEAGPPYEQYF.

This chain links TRBV5-1 with TRBJ2-1, with TRBD1 identical over 8 bases. The CDR3 length is 15 residues. V shed 4 bases and J 7 bases; nucleotides not matched to a gene: 10. Germline V gene data show CDR1 as SGHRS and CDR2 as YFSETQ. Here the CDR3 reads CASSGTGTGQNEQFF. The CDR3 DNA sequence: TGCGCCAGCAGCGGGACCGGGACAGGCCAGAATGAGCAGTTCTTC.

The sample holds a few counts of this clone. The gene calls are TRBV6-5 and TRBJ1-4; possibly TRBD1 for D (6 bases). Trimming removed 6 bases from V and 8 bases from J, with 13 bases in between. CDR3 length: 13 amino acids. Germline values: CDR1 MNHEY, CDR2 SVGAGI. The CDR3 DNA follows: TGTGCCAGCAGGACAGGTTTAGGCGAAAAACTGTTTTTT. This gives the protein CASRTGLGEKLFF.

This clone was observed once. The chain links TRBV6-5 to TRBJ1-2; perhaps TRBD1 as D (6 bases). The V and J ends lost 6 bases and 2 bases respectively, with 13 bases between them. This CDR3 is built from 14 residues. From germline, CDR1 is MNHEY and CDR2 SVGAGI. CDR3 loop: CASSWTAENYGYTF. CDR3 nucleotides: TGTGCCAGCAGCTGGACAGCCGAAAACTATGGCTACACCTTC.

V and J are TRBV25-1 and TRBJ1-2; tentatively, D is TRBD1 (6 bases). CDR3 length: 14 residues. Trimming shortened V by 2 bases and J by 8 bases, and 15 bases separated the two germline ends. CDR1 is MGHDK, CDR2 SYGVNS, per germline. CDR3 sequence (DNA): TGTGCCAGCAGTGAACCGGGCAGGGGATTCGGCTACACCTTC. It codes for CASSEPGRGFGYTF.

This rearrangement joins TRBV9 to TRBJ2-1; 10 positions match TRBD2. With 6 bases clipped from V and 3 bases from J, the junction kept 6 bases outside the gene matches. The CDR3 sequence is 15 residues long. Germline lookup yields CDR1 SGDLS and CDR2 YYNGEE. The DNA of the CDR3 is TGTGCCAGCACCGCAGGACTAGCGGACTACAATGAGCAGTTCTTC. This sequence encodes CASTAGLADYNEQFF.

The table lists this clone with a count of one. The chain employs TRBV19 and TRBJ2-5; D possibly corresponds to TRBD1 (6 bases). CDR1 is LNHDA, CDR2 SQIVND, per germline (reference sequence). V lost 5 bases to trimming and J lost 5 bases, with 24 bases between them. The CDR3 runs 17 residues. The CDR3: CASSPSSAQGSRETQYF. The CDR3, as DNA: TGTGCCAGTAGTCCGTCGTCCGCTCAGGGGTCCCGGGAGACCCAGTACTTC.

The chain links TRBV7-2 to TRBJ1-4; maybe TRBD1 (6 bases). From germline, CDR1 is SGHTA and CDR2 FQGNSA. Trimming took off 5 bases at V and 7 bases at J, with 14 bases between the two ends. CDR3 length: 14 amino acids. The CDR3 here is CASSTRGSFEKLFF. Written as DNA, the CDR3 is TGTGCCAGCAGCACCAGGGGTTCCTTTGAAAAACTGTTTTTT.